The 26 T cell receptor beta chains listed next were all sequenced from one sample in a study of long-term antiretroviral therapy in people with HIV (dated by TCRdb to between 2021 and 2022). The immunoSEQ hsTCRB v3.0 assay was used at survey level resolution to sequence the TRB variable region. In TCRdb, the immuneACCESS table is reduced to in-frame sequences with V and J assigned. These tables do not hold every clone; where another copy was compared, an unresolved V gene accounts for under half, and the others remain unexplained. The sample table shows more than 20,000 clones, and around 86% are seen once. Roughly 7% of the sample comes from the top ten. Material: unsorted PBMCs, obtained 1.8 years before starting antiretroviral therapy. The source is a woman in her 30s with HIV.

The rearrangement links TRBV9 to TRBJ2-1, with D perhaps matching TRBD1 or TRBD2 (6 bases each). Germline-derived CDR1 and CDR2 are SGDLS and YYNGEE. V was cut by 3 bases and J by 3 bases, with 13 bases left in between. This CDR3 has 15 amino acids. DNA of the CDR3: TGTGCCAGCAGCGCCGAAAGGGGGGTCTACAATGAGCAGTTCTTC. This gives the protein CASSAERGVYNEQFF.

The chain joins TRBV13 to TRBJ2-4, with D perhaps TRBD1 (6 bases). Germline CDR1 is PRHDT and CDR2 is FYEKMQ (reference sequence). Between the trimmed V and J ends, which lost 0 bases and 0 bases, there was a span of 15 bases. The CDR3 loop spans 18 amino acids. CDR3 residues: CASSLGMRQGIAKNIQYF. The CDR3 DNA reads as TGTGCCAGCAGCTTAGGCATGCGTCAGGGGATAGCCAAAAACATTCAGTACTTC.

This chain uses TRBV4-1 with TRBJ1-4; TRBD1 is a possible D gene (6 bases). V was clipped by 0 bases and J by 4 bases, with 15 bases between them. Germline lookup yields CDR1 MGHRA and CDR2 YSYEKL. The CDR3 runs 17 residues. The CDR3 reads CASSQDASGVINEKLFF. For the CDR3, the DNA is TGCGCCAGCAGCCAAGATGCGTCAGGGGTTATTAATGAAAAACTGTTTTTT.

The chain couples TRBV29-1 to TRBJ1-3; no firm D call. The germline V and J ends were trimmed by 5 bases and 5 bases, with 16 bases remaining between them. Germline loops: CDR1 SQVTM, CDR2 ANQGSEA. CDR3 length: 14 amino acids. CDR3: CSVRSGAARNTIYF. CDR3 DNA sequence: TGCAGCGTTCGTTCCGGTGCCGCACGAAACACCATATATTTT.

The rearrangement uses TRBV7-9 and TRBJ1-2; D not certain. The CDR3 length is 15 residues. Trimming pared 1 base from V and 6 bases from J, leaving 15 bases between. Looked up from germline, CDR1 is SEHNR and CDR2 is FQNEAQ (reference sequence). The CDR3 sequence is CASSLGRAPADGYTF. CDR3 nucleotide sequence: TGTGCCAGCAGCTTAGGCCGGGCGCCTGCGGATGGCTACACCTTC.

This rearrangement joins TRBV9 to TRBJ2-5; 10 bases are a match to TRBD2. The CDR3 has 16 residues. CDR1 SGDLS and CDR2 YYNGEE come from the germline V gene. Losses at the gene ends were 3 bases for V and 4 bases for J; bases not matched to a gene: 9. Here the CDR3 reads CASSAGIAGGGETQYF. DNA of the CDR3: TGTGCCAGCAGCGCGGGCATAGCGGGGGGTGGAGAGACCCAGTACTTC.

This clone was seen more than once but under ten times. The V gene is TRBV2, the J gene TRBJ1-6; D call uncertain. In germline, CDR1 is SNHLY, CDR2 FYNNEI. Trimming cost V 8 bases and J 9 bases, with 14 bases left between them. There are 13 residues in the CDR3. CDR3 DNA: TGTGCCAGCGAAGTCCTCGGCAGTTCACCCCTCCACTTT. It specifies CASEVLGSSPLHF.

The rearrangement uses TRBV7-2 and TRBJ2-1, with a weak D call TRBD2 (6 bases). The CDR3 loop spans 14 amino acids. The V end was cut by 2 bases, the J end by 7 bases, with 12 bases between. From germline, CDR1 is SGHTA and CDR2 FQGNSA. CDR3 nucleotide sequence: TGTGCCAGCAGCTTAATGGAGGGGAGTAATGAGCAGTTCTTC. Its protein product is CASSLMEGSNEQFF.

V and J are TRBV10-2 and TRBJ2-7; the D is unclear. Germline V CDR1 and CDR2: WSHSY, SAAADI. The CDR3 is 13 amino acids. V lost 0 bases to trimming and J lost 5 bases, with 8 bases between them. The CDR3 DNA is TGCGCCAGCAGTGAGTCGGGAAGACACGAGCAGTACGTC. Translation: CASSESGRHEQYV.

This clone showed up just a few times. V is TRBV6-5 and J is TRBJ1-5; D ambiguous. V was shortened by 4 bases and J by 3 bases, with 10 bases between the two germline ends. CDR1 and CDR2 (germline): MNHEY, SVGAGI. The CDR3 length is 14 residues. CDR3 DNA: TGTGCCAGCAGTTCCTCAGGAGACAATCAGCCCCAGCATTTT. Translated, it gives CASSSSGDNQPQHF.

CDR3 in DNA: TGTGCCAGCAGTTTAAAGGGCACAAGAATCTCTGGGGCCAACGTCCTGACTTTC. This codes for CASSLKGTRISGANVLTF. The chain carries TRBV27 and TRBJ2-6; D is unresolved. Per germline, CDR1 MNHEY and CDR2 SMNVEV (reference sequence). The CDR3 is 18 amino acids. V lost 2 bases, J lost 0 bases, and 14 bases lay in between.

The chain uses TRBV9 and TRBJ2-1; 12 positions agree with TRBD2. Germline V CDR1 and CDR2: SGDLS, YYNGEE. With 1 base clipped from V and 9 bases from J, the junction kept 5 bases outside the gene matches. The CDR3 has 15 amino acids. The CDR3 reads CASSVTSGGYGEQFF. In nucleotides, the CDR3 is TGTGCCAGCAGCGTAACTAGCGGGGGGTACGGTGAGCAGTTCTTC. The whole variable domain, remainder taken from reference TRBV9 and TRBJ2-1, is DSGVTQTPKHLITATGQRVTLRCSPRSGDLSVYWYQQSLDQGLQFLIQYYNGEERAKGNILERFSAQQFPDLHSELNLSSLELGDSALYFCASSVTSGGYGEQFFGPGTRLTVL.

V is TRBV7-3 and J is TRBJ2-2, with 7 bases aligning to TRBD1. Trimming at V came to 2 bases and at J to 3 bases, leaving 9 bases not matched to a gene. The germline V gene has CDR1 SGHTA and CDR2 FQGTGA. The CDR3 loop spans 17 amino acids. Written as DNA, the CDR3 is TGTGCCAGCAGCTTATATGGGTCGACAGGGTACACCGGGGAGCTGTTTTTT. Its protein product is CASSLYGSTGYTGELFF.

The chain employs TRBV6-5 and TRBJ2-7; D ambiguous. The CDR3 sequence is 13 residues long. In germline, CDR1 is MNHEY, CDR2 SVGAGI. Between the trimmed V and J ends, which lost 5 bases and 5 bases, there was a span of 13 bases. CDR3 protein: CASSDPLNHEQYF. The CDR3 nucleotides are TGTGCCAGCAGTGATCCCCTAAATCACGAGCAGTACTTC.

This clone showed up just a few times. V usage is TRBV6-5 and J usage is TRBJ2-1; D unclear. This CDR3 is 15 amino acids long. Germline-derived CDR1 and CDR2 are MNHEY and SVGAGI. Deletions cut 3 bases from V and 0 bases from J, with 9 bases between. The CDR3 DNA reads TGTGCCAGCAGTTATACAGCATACTCCTACAATGAGCAGTTCTTC. Translated: CASSYTAYSYNEQFF.

J is TRBJ2-1 and V is TRBV29-1; 12 bases map to TRBD1. The CDR3 is made up of 16 amino acids. Germline V gene lookup returns CDR1 SQVTM and CDR2 ANQGSEA. The ends lost 5 bases at V and 7 bases at J; junction bases unmatched: 12. Written as DNA, the CDR3 is TGCAGCGTTTTAAACGCCGGGACAGGGGGCAGGAATGAGCAGTTCTTC. Translation gives CSVLNAGTGGRNEQFF.

This clone was observed once. This chain links TRBV7-9 with TRBJ1-1; D not resolved. The CDR3 spans 12 residues. Germline V lookup: CDR1 SEHNR, CDR2 FQNEAQ (reference sequence). The V gene lost 4 bases and the J gene lost 1 base, with 4 bases spanning the gap. The CDR3 coding sequence is TGTGCCAGCAGCTATGGGAACACTGAAGCTTTCTTT. Amino acid sequence: CASSYGNTEAFF. The full variable domain, with the rest looked up from reference TRBV7-9 and TRBJ1-1, is DTGVSQNPRHKITKRGQNVTFRCDPISEHNRLYWYRQTLGQGPEFLTYFQNEAQLEKSRLLSDRFSAERPKGSFSTLEIQRTEQGDSAMYLCASSYGNTEAFFGQGTRLTVV.

The CDR3 is CASARWRDRGGVGTQYF. The CDR3 DNA reads TGTGCCAGCGCGCGTTGGCGGGACAGGGGGGGTGTAGGTACGCAGTATTTT. The chain employs TRBV19 and TRBJ2-3; 11 positions match TRBD1. CDR3 length: 17 amino acids. CDR1 is LNHDA, CDR2 SQIVND, per germline (reference sequence). J was trimmed by 8 bases and V by 9 bases; bases with no gene match: 19. Drawing the rest from reference TRBV19 and TRBJ2-3, the complete variable domain is DGGITQSPKYLFRKEGQNVTLSCEQNLNHDAMYWYRQDPGQGLRLIYYSQIVNDFQKGDIAEGYSVSREKKESFPLTVTSAQKNPTAFYLCASARWRDRGGVGTQYFGPGTRLTVL.

This clone showed up just a few times. The chain combines TRBV7-2 with TRBJ1-2; D gene unclear. In germline, CDR1 is SGHTA, CDR2 FQGNSA. V was shortened by 4 bases and J by 4 bases, with 10 bases between the two germline ends. This CDR3 is built from 13 residues. The CDR3 DNA is TGTGCCAGCAGCTCAACGCGCAGCTATGGCTACACCTTC. Translating gives CASSSTRSYGYTF.

The V call is TRBV7-3, the J call TRBJ2-3; 7 bases are a match to TRBD1. CDR1 is SGHTA and CDR2 is FQGTGA in the germline V gene. The CDR3 has 14 residues. With 0 bases clipped from V and 3 bases from J, the junction kept 0 bases outside the gene matches. The CDR3 DNA reads as TGTGCCAGCAGCTTAACGACAGGGACAGATACGCAGTATTTT. This translates into CASSLTTGTDTQYF. The complete variable domain, with remaining parts taken from reference TRBV7-3 and TRBJ2-3, reads GAGVSQTPSNKVTEKGKYVELRCDPISGHTALYWYRQSLGQGPEFLIYFQGTGAADDSGLPNDRFFAVRPEGSVSTLKIQRTERGDSAVYLCASSLTTGTDTQYFGPGTRLTVL.

V gene TRBV5-6 combines with J gene TRBJ2-7; tentative D call: TRBD1 (6 bases). This CDR3 has 16 residues. The V gene's germline CDR1 is SGHDT and CDR2 YYEEEE. Between the trimmed V and J ends, which lost 4 bases and 0 bases, there was a span of 17 bases. CDR3 loop: CASSNYRDTSSYEQYV. CDR3 nucleotide sequence: TGTGCCAGCAGCAACTACCGGGACACGAGCTCCTACGAGCAGTACGTC.

By its share, this clone is medium-sized (0.01 to 0.1%). The chain recombines TRBV27 with TRBJ1-6; D is perhaps TRBD1 (5 bases). The V end was cut by 6 bases, the J end by 2 bases, with 14 bases between. Germline CDR1 is MNHEY and CDR2 is SMNVEV (reference sequence). This CDR3 has 16 residues. CDR3 in DNA: TGTGCCAGCAGATCAGAGGGGACGGCCTATAATTCACCCCTCCACTTT. Translation: CASRSEGTAYNSPLHF.

This clone occurred a few times. The chain joins TRBV12-5 to TRBJ2-2; TRBD1 matches at 7 bases. This CDR3 contains 16 residues. Germline V gene lookup returns CDR1 LGHNT and CDR2 FRNRAP. Trimming took 6 bases from V and 3 from J; bases not matched to a gene: 10. The CDR3 loop is CASGPTGLSDTGELFF. The CDR3 DNA sequence: TGTGCTAGTGGCCCGACAGGGCTCTCGGACACCGGGGAGCTGTTTTTT.

This chain's CDR3 is CASSVSPGGEKLFF. The CDR3 DNA follows: TGTGCCAGCAGCGTAAGTCCCGGGGGTGAAAAACTGTTTTTT. The chain employs TRBV9 and TRBJ1-4; maybe TRBD1 (5 bases). Germline CDR1 is SGDLS and CDR2 is YYNGEE. V shed 1 base and J shed 7 bases, with 11 bases lying between them. The CDR3 runs to 14 residues. Based on the CDR3 plus reference TRBV9 and TRBJ1-4, the full variable domain is DSGVTQTPKHLITATGQRVTLRCSPRSGDLSVYWYQQSLDQGLQFLIQYYNGEERAKGNILERFSAQQFPDLHSELNLSSLELGDSALYFCASSVSPGGEKLFFGSGTQLSVL.

The rearrangement uses TRBV5-1 and TRBJ1-2; maybe TRBD1 (5 bases). Germline-derived CDR1 and CDR2 are SGHRS and YFSETQ. The V gene lost 8 bases and the J gene lost 7 bases, with 12 bases spanning the gap. CDR3 length: 11 amino acids. The CDR3 loop reads CASSDSFGYTF. CDR3 bases: TGCGCCAGTAGTGACAGTTTTGGCTACACCTTC.

The chain uses TRBV6-4 and TRBJ1-2; D is undetermined. The V and J ends lost 4 bases and 3 bases respectively, with 9 bases between them. Germline V gene data show CDR1 as MRHNA and CDR2 as SNTAGT. The CDR3 extends over 13 amino acids. The CDR3 sequence: CASSAGSHYGYTF. DNA for the CDR3: TGTGCCAGCAGTGCGGGCAGCCACTATGGCTACACCTTC.